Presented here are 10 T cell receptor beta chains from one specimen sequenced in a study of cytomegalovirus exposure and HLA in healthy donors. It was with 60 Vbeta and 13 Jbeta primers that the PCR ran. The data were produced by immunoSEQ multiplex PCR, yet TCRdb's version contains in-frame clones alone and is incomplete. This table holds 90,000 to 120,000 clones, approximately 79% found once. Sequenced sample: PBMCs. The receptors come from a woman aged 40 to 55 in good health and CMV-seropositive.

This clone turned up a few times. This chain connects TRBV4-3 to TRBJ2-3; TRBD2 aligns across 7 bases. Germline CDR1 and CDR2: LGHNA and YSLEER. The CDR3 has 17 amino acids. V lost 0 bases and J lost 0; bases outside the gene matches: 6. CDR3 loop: CASSQEGLLLSTDTQYF. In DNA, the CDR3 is TGCGCCAGCAGCCAAGAGGGACTACTCCTCAGCACAGATACGCAGTATTTT.

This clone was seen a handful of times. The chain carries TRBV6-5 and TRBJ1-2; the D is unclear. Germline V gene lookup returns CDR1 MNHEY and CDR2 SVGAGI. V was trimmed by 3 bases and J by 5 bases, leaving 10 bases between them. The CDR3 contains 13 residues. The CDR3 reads CASSYGREYGYTF. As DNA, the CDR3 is TGTGCCAGCAGTTATGGGAGGGAGTATGGCTACACCTTC.

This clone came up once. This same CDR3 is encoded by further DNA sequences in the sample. Here the CDR3 reads CASSLYRALFDFF. The CDR3 DNA follows: TGTGCCAGCAGCTTGTACAGGGCCCTGTTTGATTTCTTT. The chain is built from TRBV5-8 and TRBJ1-1; tentatively, D is TRBD1 (6 bases). The CDR3 is made up of 13 amino acids. Looked up from germline, CDR1 is SGHTS and CDR2 is YDEGEE. The V and J ends lost 1 base and 13 bases respectively, with 17 bases between them. Variable domain in full (rest from reference TRBV5-8 and TRBJ1-1): EAGVTQSPTHLIKTRGQQATLRCSPISGHTSVYWYQQALGLGLQFLLWYDEGEERNRGNFPPRFSGRQFPNYSSELNVNALELEDSALYLCASSLYRALFDFFGQGTRLTVV.

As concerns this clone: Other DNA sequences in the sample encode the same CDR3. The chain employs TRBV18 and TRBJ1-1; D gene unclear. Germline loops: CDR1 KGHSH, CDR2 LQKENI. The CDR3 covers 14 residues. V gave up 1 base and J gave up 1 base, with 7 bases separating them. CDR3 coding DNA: TGTGCCAGCTCACCACTAACTGAGAACACTGAAGCTTTCTTT. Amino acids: CASSPLTENTEAFF.

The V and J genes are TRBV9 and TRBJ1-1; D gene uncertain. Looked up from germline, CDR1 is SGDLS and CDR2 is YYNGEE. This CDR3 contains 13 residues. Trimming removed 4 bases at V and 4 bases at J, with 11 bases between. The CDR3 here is CASSRERGTEAFF. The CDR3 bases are TGTGCCAGCAGCCGAGAGCGGGGCACTGAAGCTTTCTTT.

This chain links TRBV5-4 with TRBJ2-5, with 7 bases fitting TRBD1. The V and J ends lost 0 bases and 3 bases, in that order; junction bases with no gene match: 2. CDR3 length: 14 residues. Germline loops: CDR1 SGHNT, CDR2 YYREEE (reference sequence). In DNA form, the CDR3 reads TGTGCCAGCAGCTTGGGGACAGGAGAAGAGACCCAGTACTTC. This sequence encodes CASSLGTGEETQYF.

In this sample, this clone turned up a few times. CDR3 in amino acids: CASSLSGVNTEAFF. CDR3 nucleotide sequence: TGTGCCAGCAGCTTATCGGGGGTGAACACTGAAGCTTTCTTT. V and J are TRBV7-2 and TRBJ1-1, with D possibly matching TRBD1 (5 bases). CDR3 size: 14 residues. Germline V lookup: CDR1 SGHTA, CDR2 FQGNSA. V was trimmed by 2 bases and J by 0 bases, leaving 7 bases between them.

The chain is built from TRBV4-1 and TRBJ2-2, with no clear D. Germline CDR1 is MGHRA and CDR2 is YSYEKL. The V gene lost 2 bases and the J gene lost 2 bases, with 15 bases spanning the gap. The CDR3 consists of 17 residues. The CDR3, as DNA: TGCGCCAGCAGCCAAACCCCCGTTCCTACCAACACCGGGGAGCTGTTTTTT. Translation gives CASSQTPVPTNTGELFF.

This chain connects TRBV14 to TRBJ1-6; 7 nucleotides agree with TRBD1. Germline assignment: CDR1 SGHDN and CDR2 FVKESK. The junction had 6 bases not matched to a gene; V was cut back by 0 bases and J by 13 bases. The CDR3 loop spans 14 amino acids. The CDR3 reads CASSQERGPFPLHF. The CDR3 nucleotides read TGTGCCAGCAGCCAAGAGAGGGGGCCTTTCCCCCTCCACTTT.

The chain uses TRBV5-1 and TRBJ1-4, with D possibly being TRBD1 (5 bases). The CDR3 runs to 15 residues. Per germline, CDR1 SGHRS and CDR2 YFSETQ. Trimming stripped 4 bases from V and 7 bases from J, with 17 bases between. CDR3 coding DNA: TGCGCCAGCAGCCAAACCCAGGGTACGATTGAAAAACTGTTTTTT. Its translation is CASSQTQGTIEKLFF.